This T cell receptor beta chain was retrieved from a study of T cells in Graves' hyperthyroidism and ophthalmopathy. Background on the study: The authors collected peripheral blood at initial diagnosis, before any treatment.

Hyperthyroidism of Graves' type that showed no ophthalmopathy progression within 18 months was stable. An approximately 10 ml volume of fresh peripheral blood provided the PBMCs. This clonotype has at least ten counts. CDR3 length: 13 amino acids. CDR1 and CDR2 from the germline V gene are SNHLY and FYNNEI. V was pared by 3 bases and J by 13 bases, with 4 bases of the junction left unmatched. RNA transcripts were the template for amplifying TCR beta CDR3 regions. RT-PCR in the first round (using the HTBI primer set) targeted the TCR CDR3. One entry per CDR3 protein results from TCRdb running MiXCR on the multiplex PCR reads. The data contain more than 600,000 distinct CDR3 sequences, 16% of them singletons.

The clonotype originates from a man younger than 30 with Graves' hyperthyroidism. Sequenced input: blood. The genes are TRBV2 and TRBJ2-1, with 12 bases that match TRBD1. The CDR3 DNA follows: TGTGCCAGCAGTGAGGGACAGGGGGCGGGACAGTTCTTC. This codes for CASSEGQGAGQFF.